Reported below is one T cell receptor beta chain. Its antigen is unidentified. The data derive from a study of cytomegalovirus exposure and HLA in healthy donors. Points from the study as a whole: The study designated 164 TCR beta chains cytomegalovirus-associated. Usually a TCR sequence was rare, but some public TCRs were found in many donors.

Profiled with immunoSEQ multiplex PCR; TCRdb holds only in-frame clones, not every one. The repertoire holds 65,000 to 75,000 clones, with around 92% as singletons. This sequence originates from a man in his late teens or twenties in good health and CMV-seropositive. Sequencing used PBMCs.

The CDR3 loop reads CASSLGAAYNEQFF. The CDR3 DNA follows: TGTGCCAGCAGTTTAGGGGCAGCTTACAATGAGCAGTTCTTC. The chain couples TRBV28 to TRBJ2-1; a possible D gene is TRBD1 (5 bases). CDR3 length: 14 residues. Trimming shortened V by 2 bases and J by 4 bases, and 9 bases separated the two germline ends. Germline lookup yields CDR1 MDHEN and CDR2 SYDVKM.